A single TCR beta chain is shown here with its context. CDR1 LNHDA and CDR2 SQIVND come from the germline V gene (reference sequence). V lost 6 bases and J lost 3; bases outside the gene matches: 18. The length of the CDR3 is 19 residues. The record originates from a study of blood T cell repertoires in COVID-19. Turning to the study itself: From T cells, B-cell-depleted T cells, or PBMCs came the material, which was cDNA or gDNA.

TCRdb's copy holds only in-frame clones and misses some; the assay was immunoSEQ multiplex PCR. The table shows 150,000 to 200,000 clones, with 82% occurring only once. The rearrangement uses TRBV19 and TRBJ2-1; TRBD2 matches at 9 bases. Material for sequencing was PBMCs or T cells enriched from blood (not recorded which). The TCR comes from a man in his fifties who had recovered from COVID-19. The CDR3 DNA sequence: TGTGCCAGTAGCACCCTTCGGACCATCAGCGGGGGGAACTACAATGAGCAGTTCTTC. Translated: CASSTLRTISGGNYNEQFF.